A selection of T cell receptor beta chains follows, all from one sample in a study of cytomegalovirus exposure and HLA in healthy donors. Clones were sequenced by immunoSEQ multiplex PCR, and TCRdb holds only the in-frame ones, with some missing. The sample records roughly 200,000 clones, around 64% being singletons. The source material was PBMCs. The receptors stem from a man in his forties in good health and CMV-seropositive. Both conserved end residues are part of each CDR3. A D gene is named only where the DNA matches it firmly. Clone size is not always given. Where it is, it says once, few, many or a class for expanded clones.

13,TRBD1,TRBJ1-2,TRBV28,few,CASSTGVGYGYTF,TGTGCCAGCAGTACAGGGGTTGGCTATGGCTACACCTTC
14,TRBD1,TRBJ2-2,TRBV5-1,-,CASSPRTGTGELFF,TGCGCCAGCAGCCCTCGGACAGGCACCGGGGAGCTGTTTTTT
18,-,TRBJ2-3,TRBV7-9,-,CSSSPTPFTTVGTDTQYF,TGTTCCAGCAGCCCAACTCCCTTTACAACAGTAGGCACAGATACGCAGTATTTT
15,TRBD2,TRBJ2-1,TRBV7-3,-,CASSPTSGGGNEQFF,TGTGCCAGCAGCCCAACTAGCGGGGGGGGGAATGAGCAGTTCTTC
14,TRBD2,TRBJ2-5,TRBV7-2,-,CASSSGLATETQYF,TGTGCCAGCAGCTCCGGACTAGCGACGGAGACCCAGTACTTC
16,-,TRBJ2-2,TRBV5-4,once,CASSLAGLQNTGELFF,TGTGCCAGCAGCTTGGCCGGACTCCAAAACACCGGGGAGCTGTTTTTT
15,TRBD1,TRBJ1-1,TRBV6-5,-,CASSYFTTGVTEAFF,TGTGCCAGCAGTTACTTCACCACAGGGGTCACTGAAGCTTTCTTT
13,-,TRBJ2-3,TRBV14,few,CASSPGGRWGQYF,TGTGCCAGCAGCCCCGGGGGAAGGTGGGGGCAGTATTTT
12,-,TRBJ1-3,TRBV13,-,CASSPGIHTIYF,TGTGCCAGCAGCCCAGGGATTCACACCATATATTTT
17,-,TRBJ1-3,TRBV7-9,-,CASSSRGGLVGGNTIYF,TGTGCCAGCAGCTCCCGCGGGGGGCTAGTGGGTGGAAACACCATATATTTT